Listed below are T cell receptor beta chains from one sample, sequenced in a study of cytomegalovirus exposure and HLA in healthy donors. Generated by immunoSEQ multiplex PCR, the TCRdb table keeps only in-frame clones and is missing some. The table lists 120,000 or so clones, 80% to 90% of them singletons. Sequenced input: PBMCs. All receptors come from a woman aged 40 to 50 in good health and CMV-seropositive. Both conserved end residues are part of each CDR3. D genes are given only for firm matches. The listing skips clone size in some rows; elsewhere it reads once, few, many or a size class.

size	D	J	V	CDR3	DNA
.	.	TRBJ2-7	TRBV27	CASSLIQGAYEQYF	TGTGCCAGCAGTTTAATCCAGGGCGCCTACGAGCAGTACTTC
few	.	TRBJ2-3	TRBV9	CGGVRGTDTQYF	TGTGGTGGGGTGAGGGGCACAGATACGCAGTATTTT
.	.	TRBJ1-1	TRBV6-1	CASSEYILNTEAFF	TGTGCCAGCAGTGAATACATCTTAAACACTGAAGCTTTCTTT
.	.	TRBJ1-1	TRBV30	CAWRRTGNTEAFF	TGTGCCTGGCGTAGGACGGGAAACACTGAAGCTTTCTTT
.	.	TRBJ2-2	TRBV28	CASRPPGWPLTGELFF	TGTGCCAGCAGGCCCCCAGGTTGGCCCCTCACCGGGGAGCTGTTTTTT
.	.	TRBJ2-3	TRBV29-1	CSKKDNPDTQYF	TGCAGCAAAAAAGACAACCCAGATACGCAGTATTTT
.	.	TRBJ2-3	TRBV7-9	CASSSRQFSTDTQYF	TGTGCCAGCAGCTCACGACAGTTTAGCACAGATACGCAGTATTTT
.	TRBD2	TRBJ2-7	TRBV28	CASSSPGLAGGFEQYF	TGTGCCAGCAGTTCTCCGGGACTAGCGGGAGGATTCGAGCAGTACTTC
.	.	TRBJ2-7	TRBV6-1	CASSEEAPDYRLYEQYF	TGTGCCAGCAGTGAAGAGGCGCCGGACTACCGACTCTACGAGCAGTACTTC
.	.	TRBJ1-1	TRBV11-2	CASSLDLPRMNTEAFF	TGTGCCAGCAGCTTAGATCTCCCCAGAATGAACACTGAAGCTTTCTTT
.	TRBD2	TRBJ2-7	TRBV10-3	CAISWLAGGVGYEQYF	TGTGCCATCAGTTGGTTAGCGGGAGGAGTGGGCTACGAGCAGTACTTC
once	TRBD1	TRBJ1-4	TRBV5-1	CASSGRGTANEKLFF	TGCGCCAGCAGCGGACGGGGGACAGCTAATGAAAAACTGTTTTTT
.	.	TRBJ1-1	TRBV6-5	CASSYSGAYTEAFF	TGTGCCAGCAGTTACTCAGGGGCTTACACTGAAGCTTTCTTT
.	.	TRBJ1-5	TRBV28	CASSLWGPYSNQPQHF	TGTGCCAGCAGTTTGTGGGGGCCATATAGCAATCAGCCCCAGCATTTT
.	TRBD2	TRBJ2-7	TRBV27	CASSLRGLAGIEQYF	TGTGCCAGCAGTTTAAGGGGACTAGCGGGGATAGAGCAGTACTTC
.	TRBD2	TRBJ2-5	TRBV18	CASSPGTSGTTREQYF	TGTGCCAGCTCACCGGGGACTAGCGGGACAACAAGGGAGCAGTACTTC
.	.	TRBJ1-2	TRBV29-1	CSVDSQDYGYTF	TGCAGCGTTGACTCGCAGGACTATGGCTACACCTTC
.	.	TRBJ2-2	TRBV19	CASSMDSTGELFF	TGTGCCAGTAGCATGGACAGCACCGGGGAGCTGTTTTTT
.	TRBD1	TRBJ1-5	TRBV4-1	CASSQTGALNQPQHF	TGCGCCAGCAGCCAAACAGGGGCGCTCAATCAGCCCCAGCATTTT
.	.	TRBJ1-2	TRBV11-2	CASSRSQGPDGYTF	TGTGCCAGCAGTCGAAGTCAGGGGCCGGATGGCTACACCTTC
.	TRBD2	TRBJ2-2	TRBV7-3	CASSPMVAGGGNTGELFF	TGTGCCAGCAGCCCTATGGTAGCGGGAGGTGGGAACACCGGGGAGCTGTTTTTT
few	.	TRBJ2-7	TRBV2	CASSDGGLDEQYF	TGTGCCAGCAGTGACGGCGGGCTAGACGAGCAGTACTTC
.	.	TRBJ1-2	TRBV28	CASSFIPNGYTF	TGTGCCAGCAGTTTCATCCCCAATGGCTACACCTTC
.	.	TRBJ2-1	TRBV2	CASSEISPGNEQFF	TGTGCCAGCAGTGAAATTTCTCCCGGGAATGAGCAGTTCTTC
.	TRBD2	TRBJ2-3	TRBV5-1	CASSSVTSATDTQYF	TGCGCCAGCAGCTCGGTGACTAGCGCCACAGATACGCAGTATTTT
.	.	TRBJ1-1	TRBV10-3	CAISGDRDAEAFF	TGTGCCATCAGCGGAGACAGAGACGCTGAAGCTTTCTTT
.	TRBD1	TRBJ2-7	TRBV30	CAWSGLTPGQGVYEQYF	TGTGCCTGGAGTGGATTAACCCCGGGACAGGGAGTCTACGAGCAGTACTTC
.	.	TRBJ1-5	TRBV5-5	CASSLGSGGSNQPQHF	TGTGCCAGCAGCTTGGGCTCGGGTGGCAGCAATCAGCCCCAGCATTTT
.	.	TRBJ1-4	TRBV19	CASSIEWAGDREKLFF	TGTGCCAGTAGTATAGAATGGGCAGGGGACCGAGAAAAACTGTTTTTT
.	.	TRBJ1-5	TRBV6-1	CASRAQGFGNQPQHF	TGTGCCAGCAGGGCACAGGGTTTTGGCAATCAACCCCAGCATTTT
.	TRBD1	TRBJ1-2	TRBV30	CAWSVLVGTGAGYTF	TGTGCCTGGAGTGTACTCGTGGGGACAGGGGCTGGCTACACCTTC
.	.	TRBJ2-7	TRBV7-9	CASTGGPPYEQYF	TGTGCCAGCACCGGGGGGCCCCCCTACGAGCAGTACTTC
.	TRBD2	TRBJ2-1	TRBV9	CASSAGTRTKVLFF	TGTGCCAGCAGCGCCGGGACTAGGACAAAGGTGCTGTTCTTC
.	.	TRBJ2-2	TRBV28	CASSLFASSEVSTGELFF	TGTGCCAGCAGTTTATTTGCCTCTAGCGAGGTCAGCACCGGGGAGCTGTTTTTT
.	TRBD1	TRBJ2-5	TRBV5-1	CASSRDRGIVTQYF	TGCGCCAGCAGCCGGGACAGGGGTATCGTGACCCAGTACTTC
.	.	TRBJ2-4	TRBV11-1	CASSNRQDGDIQYF	TGTGCCAGCAGCAACCGACAGGATGGGGACATTCAGTACTTC
.	.	TRBJ1-1	TRBV11-3	CASSPFGKGRGEAFF	TGTGCCAGCAGCCCCTTCGGCAAAGGGAGGGGTGAAGCTTTCTTT
.	.	TRBJ2-3	TRBV7-9	CASSLGESLWDTQYF	TGTGCCAGCAGCTTAGGGGAGTCCCTATGGGATACGCAGTATTTT
.	.	TRBJ2-1	TRBV6-5	CASSYRSQATGEQFF	TGTGCCAGCAGTTACAGATCCCAAGCTACAGGAGAGCAGTTCTTC
.	TRBD2	TRBJ2-3	TRBV5-1	CASSLVGRAQGQDTQYF	TGCGCCAGCAGCTTGGTCGGGAGGGCCCAGGGACAAGATACGCAGTATTTT